This TCR beta chain originates from a study of cytomegalovirus exposure and HLA in healthy donors. Study conclusions and caveats: The listing of roughly 160 TCR beta chains classed them as cytomegalovirus-associated. Reported results showed that the classifier diagnosed cytomegalovirus status with high specificity and sensitivity. According to a later analysis, TCR clusters from the first cohort tended to co-occur in the 120 or so validation repertoires.

Trimming shortened V by 7 bases and J by 0 bases, and 15 bases separated the two germline ends. The CDR3 is made up of 15 amino acids. Per the germline V gene, CDR1 is SGHRS and CDR2 is YFSETQ. Worth noting for this clone: Its antigen is unidentified.

Profiling relied on immunoSEQ multiplex PCR, and the TCRdb table lists in-frame clones only, not all of them. The table shows some 110,000 clones, with approximately 85% occurring only once. Input material: PBMCs. This TCR came from a man between 18 and 29 years old in good health and CMV-seronegative. The chain couples TRBV5-1 to TRBJ2-3; D possibly corresponds to TRBD1 (6 bases). In DNA, the CDR3 is TGCGCCAGCCATATCGAGGGGGTTAGCACAGATACGCAGTATTTT. This gives the protein CASHIEGVSTDTQYF.